Each of the 17 T cell receptor beta chains below was sequenced from the same sample in a study of T cell changes during pregnancy in multiple sclerosis. Assay used: immunoSEQ multiplex PCR; TCRdb lists only in-frame clones, some missing. Of under 70,000 clones listed, 75% to 95% are singletons. Sequenced material: peripheral blood, taken in the third trimester of pregnancy. The receptors shown here come from a female donor in good health, enrolled as a control in a pregnancy study.

The chain joins TRBV6-5 to TRBJ1-2; 7 nucleotides align to TRBD1. The germline gives CDR1 MNHEY, CDR2 SVGAGI. CDR3 length equals 15 residues. The V segment lost 4 bases and the J segment 6 bases; nucleotides outside the gene matches: 11. CDR3 sequence (DNA): TGTGCCAGCAGTTTCCGACAGGGATGGATCGATGGCTACACCTTC. Its translation: CASSFRQGWIDGYTF.

The CDR3 region has the DNA TGTGCCAGCAGTGACGGTGCTAGCGGGGACACAGATACGCAGTATTTT. This encodes CASSDGASGDTDTQYF. This chain links TRBV6-4 with TRBJ2-3; 9 bases are a match to TRBD2. Germline CDR1 is MRHNA and CDR2 is SNTAGT. The V gene end was trimmed by 2 bases and the J gene end by 2 bases; junction bases not matched to a gene: 5. The CDR3 loop spans 16 amino acids.

The gene calls are TRBV4-2 and TRBJ2-3, with TRBD2 identical over 7 bases. CDR1 LGHNA and CDR2 YNFKEQ come from the germline V gene. With 0 bases clipped from V and 5 bases from J, the junction kept 5 bases outside the gene matches. This CDR3 is built from 15 residues. The DNA for the CDR3 is TGTGCCAGCAGCCAAGAGTCGCGGGAGATAGATACGCAGTATTTT. It translates to CASSQESREIDTQYF.

This rearrangement joins TRBV6-1 to TRBJ2-5, with 15 bases aligning to TRBD2. This CDR3 contains 17 residues. Losses at the gene ends were 4 bases for V and 5 bases for J; bases not matched to a gene: 8. Per the germline V gene, CDR1 is MNHNS and CDR2 is SASEGT. CDR3 protein: CASSGGLAGGIVETQYF. CDR3 in DNA: TGTGCCAGCAGTGGCGGACTAGCGGGAGGGATCGTCGAGACCCAGTACTTC.

The chain employs TRBV6-5 and TRBJ1-4; 8 bases align to TRBD1. The CDR3 is 16 amino acids. Germline CDR1 and CDR2: MNHEY and SVGAGI. V lost 0 bases to trimming and J lost 6 bases; unmatched junction nucleotides: 6. The CDR3 region has the DNA TGTGCCAGCAGTTACTCACCAGGGGGCGCGGATGAAAAACTGTTTTTT. Its protein product is CASSYSPGGADEKLFF.

The rearrangement links TRBV12-5 to TRBJ2-3; tentative D call: TRBD2 (5 bases). The CDR3 sequence is 18 residues long. Trimming removed 6 bases from V and 0 bases from J, with 22 bases in between. The germline CDR1 and CDR2 sequences are LGHNT and FRNRAP. CDR3 DNA: TGTGCTAGTGGCACTCTCCGTCTCGCCGGGATAAGCACAGATACGCAGTATTTT. Translated, it gives CASGTLRLAGISTDTQYF.

V is TRBV6-5 and J is TRBJ2-7; 7 bases are shared with TRBD1. Germline loops: CDR1 MNHEY, CDR2 SVGAGI. Losses at the gene ends were 6 bases for V and 4 bases for J; bases not matched to a gene: 9. There are 14 residues in the CDR3. The CDR3 nucleotides are TGTGCCAGCAGCCCCGGGACAGACCTTTACGAGCAGTACTTC. This encodes CASSPGTDLYEQYF.

The gene calls are TRBV6-5 and TRBJ1-1; 7 bases are a match to TRBD1. Germline values: CDR1 MNHEY, CDR2 SVGAGI. This CDR3 has 14 amino acids. J was trimmed by 10 bases and V by 0 bases; bases with no gene match: 8. The CDR3 here is CASSYSLDRLGAFF. CDR3 bases: TGTGCCAGCAGTTACTCTCTGGACAGGCTTGGAGCTTTCTTT.

V is TRBV29-1 and J is TRBJ2-6; 7 bases are shared with TRBD1. Trimming at V came to 7 bases and at J to 4 bases, leaving 4 bases not matched to a gene. CDR1 is SQVTM and CDR2 is ANQGSEA in the germline V gene. The CDR3 is made up of 13 amino acids. CDR3 bases: TGCAGCGCCGGGACAGCCGGGGCCAACGTCCTGACTTTC. It encodes CSAGTAGANVLTF. Full variable domain (outside the CDR3, taken from reference TRBV29-1 and TRBJ2-6): SAVISQKPSRDICQRGTSLTIQCQVDSQVTMMFWYRQQPGQSLTLIATANQGSEATYESGFVIDKFPISRPNLTFSTLTVSNMSPEDSSIYLCSAGTAGANVLTFGAGSRLTVL.

This chain joins TRBV4-1 and TRBJ2-5; D perhaps matches TRBD2 (6 bases). The CDR3 totals 15 residues. V lost 0 bases to trimming and J lost 5 bases, with 13 bases between them. The germline V gene encodes CDR1 MGHRA and CDR2 YSYEKL. The CDR3 reads CASSQEGRTTETQYF. Written as DNA, the CDR3 is TGCGCCAGCAGCCAAGAAGGCCGGACTACCGAGACCCAGTACTTC.

The chain carries TRBV19 and TRBJ1-2; TRBD1 aligns across 9 bases. V lost 6 bases, J lost 5 bases, and 4 bases stayed unmatched. Germline V CDR1 and CDR2: LNHDA, SQIVND (reference sequence). This CDR3 is built from 13 residues. The CDR3 is CASRQDRGYGYTF. The CDR3 DNA follows: TGTGCCAGTAGGCAGGACAGGGGATATGGCTACACCTTC. Together with reference TRBV19 and TRBJ1-2, the CDR3 gives the full variable domain: DGGITQSPKYLFRKEGQNVTLSCEQNLNHDAMYWYRQDPGQGLRLIYYSQIVNDFQKGDIAEGYSVSREKKESFPLTVTSAQKNPTAFYLCASRQDRGYGYTFGSGTRLTVV.

The chain links TRBV20-1 to TRBJ2-5; D is uncertain. Germline CDR1 DFQATT, CDR2 SNEGSKA (reference sequence). This CDR3 has 10 residues. Trimming shortened V by 3 bases and J by 5 bases, and 4 bases separated the two germline ends. CDR3 residues: CSASGETQYF. Written as DNA, the CDR3 is TGCAGTGCTAGCGGGGAGACCCAGTACTTC.

The J gene is TRBJ2-1, the V gene TRBV2; 14 bases are a match to TRBD2. Trimming at V came to 4 bases and at J to 8 bases, leaving 16 bases not matched to a gene. Per germline, CDR1 SNHLY and CDR2 FYNNEI. The CDR3 length is 19 residues. This CDR3 is CASSVVGLAGGFVKDEQFF. DNA of the CDR3: TGTGCCAGCAGTGTGGTCGGACTAGCGGGAGGTTTTGTTAAGGATGAGCAGTTCTTC.

V and J are TRBV7-6 and TRBJ2-1; D call uncertain. The ends were cut back, 7 bases at V and 0 bases at J, with 13 bases in the middle. Germline CDR1 and CDR2: SGHVS and FNYEAQ. This CDR3 contains 15 residues. The CDR3 loop is CASTPGRGSYNEQFF. CDR3 nucleotides: TGTGCCAGCACCCCCGGTAGAGGCTCCTACAATGAGCAGTTCTTC.

The J gene is TRBJ1-1, the V gene TRBV15; TRBD1 agrees at 10 bases. Germline V gene sequence: CDR1 LNHNV, CDR2 YYDKDF (reference sequence). The length of the CDR3 is 18 residues. The J segment lost 1 base and the V segment lost 6 bases, leaving 14 bases of the junction unmatched. CDR3: CATSPMTGGASGNTEAFF. CDR3 nucleotide sequence: TGTGCCACCAGTCCGATGACAGGGGGCGCATCGGGGAACACTGAAGCTTTCTTT.

The rearrangement joins TRBV5-4 to TRBJ2-3; 9 nucleotides match TRBD1. The ends lost 4 bases at V and 5 bases at J; junction bases unmatched: 8. CDR1 SGHNT and CDR2 YYREEE come from the germline V gene (reference sequence). CDR3 length: 15 residues. The DNA of the CDR3 is TGTGCCAGCAGCGGCCGGGACAGGGACTTAGATACGCAGTATTTT. The encoded protein is CASSGRDRDLDTQYF.

This chain joins TRBV18 and TRBJ1-3, with unresolved D. Between the trimmed V and J ends, which lost 4 bases and 4 bases, there was a span of 8 bases. CDR1 KGHSH and CDR2 LQKENI come from the germline V gene. CDR3 length equals 13 residues. CDR3 nucleotide sequence: TGTGCCAGCTCACACGGGAGGGGAAACACCATATATTTT. Protein: CASSHGRGNTIYF.